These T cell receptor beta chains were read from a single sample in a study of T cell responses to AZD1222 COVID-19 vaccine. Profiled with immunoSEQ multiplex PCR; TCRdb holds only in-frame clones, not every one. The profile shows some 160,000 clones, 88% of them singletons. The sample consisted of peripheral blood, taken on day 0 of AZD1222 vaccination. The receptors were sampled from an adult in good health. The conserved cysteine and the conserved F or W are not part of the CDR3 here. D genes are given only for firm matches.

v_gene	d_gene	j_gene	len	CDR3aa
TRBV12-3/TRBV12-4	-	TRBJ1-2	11	ASSFHKNYGYT
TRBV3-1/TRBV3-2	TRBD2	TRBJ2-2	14	ASSQTGLAGTGELF
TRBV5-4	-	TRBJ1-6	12	ASSFQGINSPLH
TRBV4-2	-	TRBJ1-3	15	ASSLGTGASSGNTIY
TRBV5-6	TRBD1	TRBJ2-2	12	ASSFPQGAGELF
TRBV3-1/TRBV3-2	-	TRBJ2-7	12	ASSLLGSSYEQY
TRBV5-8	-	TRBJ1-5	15	ASSFIRGAVDNQPQH
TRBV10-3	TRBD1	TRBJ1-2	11	AIREQGARGYT
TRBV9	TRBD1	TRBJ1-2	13	ASSVVPGQDYGYT
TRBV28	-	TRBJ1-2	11	ASSRGLDYGYT
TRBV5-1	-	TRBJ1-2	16	ASSPLESGRLSNYGYT
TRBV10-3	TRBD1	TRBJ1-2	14	AISDFSGTETNGYT
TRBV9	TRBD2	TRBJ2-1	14	ASSPSPGGSFNEQF
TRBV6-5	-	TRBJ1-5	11	ASRLGRDQPQH
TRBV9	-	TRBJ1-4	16	ASSPQRSLKETSKKLF
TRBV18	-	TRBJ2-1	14	ASSPNPTGASNEQF
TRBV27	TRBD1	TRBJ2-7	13	ASSLYRGGAYEQY
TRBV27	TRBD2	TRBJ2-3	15	ASSPPTGGSGTDTQY
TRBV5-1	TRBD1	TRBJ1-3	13	ASSGGQAAGNTIY
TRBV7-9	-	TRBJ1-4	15	ASSAPLERVGNEKLF
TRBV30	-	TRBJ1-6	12	AWEQGIDNSPLH
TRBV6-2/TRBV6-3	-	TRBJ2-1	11	ASSSSRYNEQF
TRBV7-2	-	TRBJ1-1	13	ASSLEGGMNTEAF
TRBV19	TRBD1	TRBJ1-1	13	ASSTGTGIPVEAF
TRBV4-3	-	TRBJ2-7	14	ASSQDKNQGQYEQY
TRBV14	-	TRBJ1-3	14	ASSQVAQSSGNTIY
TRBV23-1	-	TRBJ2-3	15	ASSHPFLANHGDTQY
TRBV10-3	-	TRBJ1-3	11	AINPTTGNTIY
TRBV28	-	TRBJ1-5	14	ASMGNQGLLNQPQH
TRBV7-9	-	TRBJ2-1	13	ASSFVSAATDEQF
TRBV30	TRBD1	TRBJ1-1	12	AWSAGQAYTEAF
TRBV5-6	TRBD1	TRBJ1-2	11	ASRTGKFYGYT
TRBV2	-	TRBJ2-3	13	ASSEERAGTDTQY
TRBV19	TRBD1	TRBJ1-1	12	ASRWTGGNTEAF
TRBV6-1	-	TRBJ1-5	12	ASSEVVENQPQH
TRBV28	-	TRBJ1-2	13	ASSSPRGLNYGYT
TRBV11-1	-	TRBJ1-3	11	ASTRATGNTIY
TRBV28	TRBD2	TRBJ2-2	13	AAGGLRSNTGELF
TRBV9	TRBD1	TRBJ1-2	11	ASRGTGVKGYT
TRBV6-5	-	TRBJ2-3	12	ASSYTPGSDTQY
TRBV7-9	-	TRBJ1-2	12	ASSPPGRFYGYT
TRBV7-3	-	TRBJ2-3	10	ASSLNLDTQY
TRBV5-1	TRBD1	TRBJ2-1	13	ASSFGQGHYNEQF
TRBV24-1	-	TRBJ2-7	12	ATSDPSRQYEQY
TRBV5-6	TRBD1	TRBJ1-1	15	ASSSTYRDRKHTEAF
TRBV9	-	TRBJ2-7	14	ASSVGGQGVYHEQY
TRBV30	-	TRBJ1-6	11	AWKTRTNSPLH
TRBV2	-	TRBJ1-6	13	ASSVSSSYNSPLH
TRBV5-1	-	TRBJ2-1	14	ASSAYGTASYNEQF
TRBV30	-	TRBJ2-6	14	ACSDVLSSGANVLT
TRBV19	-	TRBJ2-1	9	ASIQYNEQF
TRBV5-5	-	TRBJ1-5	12	ASSFRQADQPQH
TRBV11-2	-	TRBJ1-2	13	ASSPTSTGWNGYT
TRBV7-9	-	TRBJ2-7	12	ASSTDRYTYEQY
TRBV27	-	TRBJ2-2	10	ASSFVGGELF
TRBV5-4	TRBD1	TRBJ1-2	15	ASSLGGTGGTNYGYT
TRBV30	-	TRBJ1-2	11	ACRDLKNYGYT